This T cell receptor (beta chain) was retrieved from a study of glioma-infiltrating T cells. Study-wide findings and caveats: Non-neoplastic patients had below-expected tissue-blood divergence, while all gliomas exceeded expectation. Tissue and blood shared very few CDR3 sequences. Shared blood CDR3 signature motifs marked patients with low tissue-blood divergence.

This clonotype was seen a few times. Its matching antigen is unknown. Using RNA template, CDR3s of TCR alpha and beta were amplified with iRepertoire arm-PCR. One-step reverse transcription and amplification started from approximately 100-400 ng of tissue mRNA or PBMC total RNA. TCRdb ran MiXCR on the multiplex PCR reads and lists one entry per CDR3 protein. Of about 380,000 distinct CDR3 sequences detected, approximately 42% appear once; the ten largest clones hold 9.5% to 15%. This CDR3 comprises 15 residues. V was pared by 6 bases and J by 3 bases, with 15 bases between. The sample taken for sequencing was glioma tissue, nonneoplastic brain tissue, or PBMCs (not recorded which). The origin of this receptor is a human donor with low-grade glioma or glioblastoma, undergoing nonglioma brain surgery, or in good health (not recorded which). This chain joins TRBV12-3 or TRBV12-4 and TRBJ1-5; perhaps TRBD1 as D (5 bases). CDR3: CASSLGGTYNQPQHF. The CDR3 DNA is TGTGCCAGCAGCCTGGGGGGGACCTACAATCAGCCCCAGCATTTT.